The 9 T cell receptor beta chains given below trace back to one sample, sequenced in a study of radiation and T cells in renal cell carcinoma. Time point reported: blood 4 weeks post-SBRT, at nephrectomy. This sample's treatment: 15 Gy SBRT to primary tumor, nephrectomy 4 weeks later. Using immunoSEQ multiplex PCR, the repertoire was profiled, and TCRdb retains in-frame clones only, with some absent. The repertoire holds around 100,000 clones, with 84% as singletons. The specimen was blood, collected from a patient whose treatment included radiotherapy and nephrectomy. The receptors come from a man aged 55-75 years with renal cell carcinoma.

V usage is TRBV19 and J usage is TRBJ2-1, with 9 bases identical to TRBD2. J gave up 8 bases and V 6 bases, and 5 bases lay outside the gene matches. From germline, CDR1 is LNHDA and CDR2 SQIVND (reference sequence). This CDR3 comprises 13 residues. CDR3 protein: CASRISGRDEQFF. DNA for the CDR3: TGTGCCAGTAGAATTAGCGGGAGAGATGAGCAGTTCTTC.

A single count supports this clone. The chain links TRBV5-6 to TRBJ1-2; D call uncertain. The CDR3 covers 12 residues. Per the germline V gene, CDR1 is SGHDT and CDR2 is YYEEEE. The ends were cut back, 3 bases at V and 3 bases at J, with 6 bases in the middle. In DNA, the CDR3 is TGTGCCAGCAGCTCATGGGACTATGGCTACACCTTC. Translation gives CASSSWDYGYTF.

This chain uses TRBV5-5 with TRBJ2-7; 11 nucleotides line up with TRBD2. The CDR3 is 15 residues long. The germline V gene has CDR1 SGHKS and CDR2 YYEKEE (reference sequence). J was trimmed by 5 bases and V by 5 bases; bases with no gene match: 9. The CDR3 protein is CASRDAGLAADEQYF. DNA for the CDR3: TGTGCCAGCAGGGACGCGGGACTAGCGGCCGACGAGCAGTACTTC.

The CDR3 DNA follows: TGCGCCAGCAGCTTTGACGGGCAGACCAATCAGCCCCAGCATTTT. It specifies CASSFDGQTNQPQHF. This rearrangement joins TRBV5-1 to TRBJ1-5, with unresolved D. From germline, CDR1 is SGHRS and CDR2 YFSETQ. V was clipped by 2 bases and J by 3 bases, with 12 bases between them. The CDR3 length is 15 residues.

The chain uses TRBV10-3 and TRBJ2-7; D gene ambiguous. The CDR3 has 13 residues. Trimming shortened V by 4 bases and J by 3 bases, and 10 bases separated the two germline ends. Germline V lookup: CDR1 ENHRY, CDR2 SYGVKD. CDR3 region: CAISVEHIYEQYF. CDR3 in DNA: TGTGCCATCAGTGTGGAACACATCTACGAGCAGTACTTC.

The rearrangement joins TRBV19 to TRBJ1-5; D not certain. Looked up from germline, CDR1 is LNHDA and CDR2 is SQIVND (reference sequence). CDR3 length equals 15 residues. Deletions cut 3 bases from V and 4 bases from J, with 13 bases between. The CDR3 coding sequence is TGTGCCAGTAGTATGGCCGCCGGTCGGAATCAGCCCCAGCATTTT. This codes for CASSMAAGRNQPQHF.

The chain recombines TRBV7-2 with TRBJ2-7; 9 nucleotides align to TRBD1. CDR1 and CDR2 from the germline V gene are SGHTA and FQGNSA. This CDR3 is 15 amino acids long. V shed 5 bases and J 3 bases; nucleotides not matched to a gene: 8. The CDR3 DNA reads TGTGCCAGCAGCCTTGGGACAGGGTCTATCTACGAGCAGTACTTC. This translates into CASSLGTGSIYEQYF.

About this clone: One end of the junction does not line up with germline, which may come from a read error. V is TRBV18 and J is TRBJ2-7; the D gene is possibly TRBD1 (6 bases). The germline V gene encodes CDR1 KGHSH and CDR2 LQKENI. This CDR3 is built from 13 residues. The CDR3 loop is CASSPDQGYGQYF. The DNA for the CDR3 is TGTGCCAGCTCACCCGACCAGGGGTACGGGCAGTACTTC.

The rearrangement uses TRBV10-2 and TRBJ2-3, with a possible D match to TRBD1 (5 bases). CDR3 size: 15 residues. V was trimmed by 5 bases and J by 0 bases, leaving 12 bases between them. Germline V gene lookup returns CDR1 WSHSY and CDR2 SAAADI. CDR3 in amino acids: CASSRGSSSTDTQYF. For the CDR3, the DNA is TGCGCCAGCAGTAGGGGATCCTCTAGCACAGATACGCAGTATTTT.